The 10 T cell receptor beta chains below all came from one sample that was sequenced in a study of blood T cell repertoires in COVID-19. Assay used: immunoSEQ multiplex PCR; TCRdb lists only in-frame clones, some missing. The sample consists of roughly 16,000 clones, around four fifths of them appearing once. Sequencing input: peripheral blood. Every receptor here comes from an elderly man with active COVID-19.

The J gene is TRBJ2-3, the V gene TRBV19, with TRBD2 identical over 11 bases. Per germline, CDR1 LNHDA and CDR2 SQIVND (reference sequence). The J segment lost 10 bases and the V segment lost 9 bases, leaving 15 bases of the junction unmatched. This CDR3 has 15 amino acids. The DNA of the CDR3 is TGTGCCAGCCAAATCTTAGCGGGAGGGCCAGGCGCGCAGTATTTT. It codes for CASQILAGGPGAQYF. Drawing the rest from reference TRBV19 and TRBJ2-3, the complete variable domain is DGGITQSPKYLFRKEGQNVTLSCEQNLNHDAMYWYRQDPGQGLRLIYYSQIVNDFQKGDIAEGYSVSREKKESFPLTVTSAQKNPTAFYLCASQILAGGPGAQYFGPGTRLTVL.

V is TRBV10-3 and J is TRBJ2-2, with D tentatively TRBD1 (5 bases). V was pared by 7 bases and J by 6 bases, with 12 bases between. Germline CDR1 and CDR2: ENHRY and SYGVKD. This CDR3 has 13 residues. This CDR3 reads CAITARVSGELFF. The CDR3, as DNA: TGTGCCATCACGGCCAGGGTCTCCGGGGAGCTGTTTTTT.

V usage is TRBV4-2 and J usage is TRBJ1-2, with 10 bases identical to TRBD1. V lost 4 bases and J lost 5; bases outside the gene matches: 10. Germline lookup yields CDR1 LGHNA and CDR2 YNFKEQ. This CDR3 is 16 amino acids long. CDR3 nucleotides: TGTGCCAGCAGCCGATCGGTCGGGACAGGGGATTATGGCTACACCTTC. It codes for CASSRSVGTGDYGYTF.

This chain joins TRBV21-1 and TRBJ1-6; TRBD1 reflects the table's D call only, with no check against the DNA. TRBV21-1 is a pseudogene. The CDR3 covers 19 residues. The CDR3 here is CASISLPGDRQEPNSPLHF. CDR3 nucleotide sequence: TGTGCCAGCATCTCTCTTCCGGGGGACAGGCAGGAACCCAATTCACCCCTCCACTTT.

The chain recombines TRBV6-5 with TRBJ2-1, with D uncertain. This CDR3 region has 14 residues. Germline CDR1 and CDR2: MNHEY and SVGAGI. Deletions cut 4 bases from V and 2 bases from J, with 9 bases between. CDR3 sequence (DNA): TGTGCCAGCAGTTCCGGTTCTCCCTACAATGAGCAGTTCTTC. Its protein is CASSSGSPYNEQFF.

This clone was observed a handful of times. The V and J genes are TRBV7-2 and TRBJ2-2, with a possible D match to TRBD2 (5 bases). V lost 5 bases and J 3 bases, leaving 16 bases between the germline ends. This CDR3 has 16 amino acids. In germline, CDR1 is SGHTA, CDR2 FQGNSA. The CDR3 loop reads CASSQSPWGDTGELFF. The CDR3 bases are TGTGCCAGCAGCCAGTCTCCATGGGGAGACACCGGGGAGCTGTTTTTT.

This clone is medium-sized within its sample. CDR3 DNA: TGCGCCAGCAGCTTGGGGAGACAGGGGGCTCACCCGCGCGAATACGAGCAGTACTTC. It encodes CASSLGRQGAHPREYEQYF. This rearrangement joins TRBV5-1 to TRBJ2-7; 10 nucleotides align to TRBD1. The germline V gene has CDR1 SGHRS and CDR2 YFSETQ. The J segment lost 4 bases and the V segment lost 0 bases, leaving 16 bases of the junction unmatched. There are 19 residues in the CDR3.

J is TRBJ2-5 and V is TRBV19; 9 bases map to TRBD1. The CDR3 consists of 13 residues. Looked up from germline, CDR1 is LNHDA and CDR2 is SQIVND (reference sequence). V was clipped by 5 bases and J by 5 bases; unmatched bases: 3. The CDR3 DNA reads TGTGCCAGTAGTTTCGGGACAGGGGAGACCCAGTACTTC. Its protein is CASSFGTGETQYF.

The chain has TRBV28 and TRBJ2-5, with 7 bases lining up with TRBD1. J was trimmed by 1 base and V by 5 bases; bases with no gene match: 7. This CDR3 has 15 residues. Germline loops: CDR1 MDHEN, CDR2 SYDVKM. The CDR3 loop reads CASSPPDRAQETQYF. CDR3 nucleotides: TGTGCCAGCAGTCCCCCCGACAGGGCCCAAGAGACCCAGTACTTC.

V usage is TRBV27 and J usage is TRBJ1-5, with D tentatively TRBD1 (5 bases). V was pared by 0 bases and J by 2 bases, with 11 bases between. The CDR3 loop spans 16 amino acids. Germline CDR1 is MNHEY and CDR2 is SMNVEV (reference sequence). DNA of the CDR3: TGTGCCAGCAGTTTATCGACGGGAGGGGGCAATCAGCCCCAGCATTTT. It translates to CASSLSTGGGNQPQHF.